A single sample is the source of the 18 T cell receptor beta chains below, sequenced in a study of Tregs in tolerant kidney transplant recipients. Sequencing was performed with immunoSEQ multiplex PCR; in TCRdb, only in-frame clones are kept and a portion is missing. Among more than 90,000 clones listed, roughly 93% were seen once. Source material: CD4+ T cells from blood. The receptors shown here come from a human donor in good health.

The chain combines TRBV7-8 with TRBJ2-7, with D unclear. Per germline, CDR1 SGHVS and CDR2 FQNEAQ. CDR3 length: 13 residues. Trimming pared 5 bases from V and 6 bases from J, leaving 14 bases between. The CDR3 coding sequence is TGTGCCAGCAGCCCGGTCCGACCCACCGAGCAGTACTTC. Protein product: CASSPVRPTEQYF. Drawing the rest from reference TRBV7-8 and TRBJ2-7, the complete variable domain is GAGVSQSPRYKVAKRGQDVALRCDPISGHVSLFWYQQALGQGPEFLTYFQNEAQLDKSGLPSDRFFAERPEGSVSTLKIQRTQQEDSAVYLCASSPVRPTEQYFGPGTRLTVT.

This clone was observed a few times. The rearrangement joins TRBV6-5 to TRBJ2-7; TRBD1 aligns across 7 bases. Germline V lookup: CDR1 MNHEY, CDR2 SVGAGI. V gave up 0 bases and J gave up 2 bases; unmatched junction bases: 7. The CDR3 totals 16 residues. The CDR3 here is CASSYSGQHFTYEQYF. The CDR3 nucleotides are TGTGCCAGCAGTTACTCGGGACAGCATTTCACCTACGAGCAGTACTTC.

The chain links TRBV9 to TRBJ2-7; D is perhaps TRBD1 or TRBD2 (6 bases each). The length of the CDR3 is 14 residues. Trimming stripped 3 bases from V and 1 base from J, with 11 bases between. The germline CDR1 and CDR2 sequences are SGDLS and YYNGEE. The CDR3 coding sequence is TGTGCCAGCAGCGCCGGGGGACAATCCTACGAGCAGTACTTC. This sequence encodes CASSAGGQSYEQYF.

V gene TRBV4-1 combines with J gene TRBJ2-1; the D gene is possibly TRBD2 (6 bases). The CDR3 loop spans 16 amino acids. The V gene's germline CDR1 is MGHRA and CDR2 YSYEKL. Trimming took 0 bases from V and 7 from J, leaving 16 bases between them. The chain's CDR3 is CASSQDWGRRANEQFF. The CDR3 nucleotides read TGCGCCAGCAGCCAAGATTGGGGGAGGAGGGCTAATGAGCAGTTCTTC.

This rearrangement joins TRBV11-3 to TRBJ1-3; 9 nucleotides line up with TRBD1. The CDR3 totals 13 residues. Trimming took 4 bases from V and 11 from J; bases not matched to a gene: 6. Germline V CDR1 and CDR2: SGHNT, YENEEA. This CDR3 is CASSYTGGASIYF. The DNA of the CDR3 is TGTGCCAGCAGCTATACAGGGGGCGCTTCCATATATTTT.

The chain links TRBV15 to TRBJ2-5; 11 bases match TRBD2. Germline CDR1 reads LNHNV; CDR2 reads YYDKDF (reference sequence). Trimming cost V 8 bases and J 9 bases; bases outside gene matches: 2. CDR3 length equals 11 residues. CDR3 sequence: CATSSGGPQYF. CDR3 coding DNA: TGTGCCACCTCTAGCGGGGGGCCCCAGTACTTC. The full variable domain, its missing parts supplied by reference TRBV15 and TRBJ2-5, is DAMVIQNPRYQVTQFGKPVTLSCSQTLNHNVMYWYQQKSSQAPKLLFHYYDKDFNNEADTPDNFQSRRPNTSFCFLDIRSPGLGDTAMYLCATSSGGPQYFGPGTRLLVL.

The DNA for the CDR3 is TGTGCCAGCAGCTTAGTGGCGGGGACCCCCACAGATACGCAGTATTTT. Amino acids: CASSLVAGTPTDTQYF. This sequence joins TRBV11-2 and TRBJ2-3, with a weak D call TRBD2 (6 bases). The CDR3 runs 16 residues. Looked up from germline, CDR1 is SGHAT and CDR2 is FQNNGV. The V and J ends lost 1 base and 2 bases respectively, with 13 bases between them.

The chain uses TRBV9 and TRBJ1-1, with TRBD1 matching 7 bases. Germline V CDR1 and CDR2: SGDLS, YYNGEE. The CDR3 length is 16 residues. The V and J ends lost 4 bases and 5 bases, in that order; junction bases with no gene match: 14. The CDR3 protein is CASSPRGKGAVTEAFF. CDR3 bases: TGTGCCAGCAGCCCCCGAGGAAAGGGGGCGGTGACTGAAGCTTTCTTT.

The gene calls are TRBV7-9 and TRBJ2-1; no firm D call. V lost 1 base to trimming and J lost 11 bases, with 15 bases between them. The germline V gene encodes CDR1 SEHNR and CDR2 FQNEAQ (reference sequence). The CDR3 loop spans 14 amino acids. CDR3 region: CASSLDLGKTQQFF. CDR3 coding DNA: TGTGCCAGCAGCTTAGACTTGGGGAAGACGCAGCAGTTCTTC.

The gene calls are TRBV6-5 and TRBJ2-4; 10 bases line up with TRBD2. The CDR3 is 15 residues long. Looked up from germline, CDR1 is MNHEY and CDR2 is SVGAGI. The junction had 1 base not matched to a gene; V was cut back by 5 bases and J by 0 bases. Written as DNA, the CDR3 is TGTGCCAGCAGTCTAGCGGGAGTAGCCAAAAACATTCAGTACTTC. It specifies CASSLAGVAKNIQYF.

CDR3 nucleotides: TGTGCCAGCAGCGTGAGGGGCAGCACAGATACGCAGTATTTT. It encodes CASSVRGSTDTQYF. The V and J genes are TRBV9 and TRBJ2-3; D could derive from TRBD1 or TRBD2 (5 bases each). This CDR3 has 14 amino acids. Trimming removed 2 bases at V and 0 bases at J, with 7 bases between. Germline loops: CDR1 SGDLS, CDR2 YYNGEE. The variable domain in full, completed from reference TRBV9 and TRBJ2-3, reads DSGVTQTPKHLITATGQRVTLRCSPRSGDLSVYWYQQSLDQGLQFLIQYYNGEERAKGNILERFSAQQFPDLHSELNLSSLELGDSALYFCASSVRGSTDTQYFGPGTRLTVL.

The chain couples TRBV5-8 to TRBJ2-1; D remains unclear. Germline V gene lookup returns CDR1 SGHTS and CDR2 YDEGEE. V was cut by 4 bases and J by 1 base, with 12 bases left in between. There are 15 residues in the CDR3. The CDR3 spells CASSPLRQSYNEQFF. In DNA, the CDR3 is TGTGCCAGCAGCCCTTTGAGACAATCCTACAATGAGCAGTTCTTC.

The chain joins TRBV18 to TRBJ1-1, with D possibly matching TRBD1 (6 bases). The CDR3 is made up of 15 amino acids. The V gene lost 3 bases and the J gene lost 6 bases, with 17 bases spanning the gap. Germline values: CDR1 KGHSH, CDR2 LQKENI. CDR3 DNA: TGTGCCAGCTCACCCTTTTCCGGGACAACGGCTGAAGCTTTCTTT. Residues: CASSPFSGTTAEAFF.

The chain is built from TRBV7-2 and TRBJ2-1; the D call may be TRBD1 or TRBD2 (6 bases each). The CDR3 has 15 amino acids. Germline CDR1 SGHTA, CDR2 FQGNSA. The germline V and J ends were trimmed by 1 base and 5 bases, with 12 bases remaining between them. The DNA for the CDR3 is TGTGCCAGCAGCTTAGGGCAGGGGAGGAACAATGAGCAGTTCTTC. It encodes CASSLGQGRNNEQFF.

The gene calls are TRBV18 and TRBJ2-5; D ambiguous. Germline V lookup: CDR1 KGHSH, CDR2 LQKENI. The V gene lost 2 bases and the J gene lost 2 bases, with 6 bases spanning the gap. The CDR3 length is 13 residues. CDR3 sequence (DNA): TGTGCCAGCTCACCAGGGGTGCAAGAGACCCAGTACTTC. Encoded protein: CASSPGVQETQYF. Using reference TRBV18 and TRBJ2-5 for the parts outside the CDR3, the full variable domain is NAGVMQNPRHLVRRRGQEARLRCSPMKGHSHVYWYRQLPEEGLKFMVYLQKENIIDESGMPKERFSAEFPKEGPSILRIQQVVRGDSAAYFCASSPGVQETQYFGPGTRLLVL.

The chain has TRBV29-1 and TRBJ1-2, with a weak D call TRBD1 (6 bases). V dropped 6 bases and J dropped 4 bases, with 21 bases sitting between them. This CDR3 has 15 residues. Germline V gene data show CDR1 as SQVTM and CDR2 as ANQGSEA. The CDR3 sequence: CSVSKMDRLTYGYTF. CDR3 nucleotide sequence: TGCAGCGTCAGTAAAATGGACAGATTAACCTATGGCTACACCTTC. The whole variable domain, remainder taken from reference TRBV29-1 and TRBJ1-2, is SAVISQKPSRDICQRGTSLTIQCQVDSQVTMMFWYRQQPGQSLTLIATANQGSEATYESGFVIDKFPISRPNLTFSTLTVSNMSPEDSSIYLCSVSKMDRLTYGYTFGSGTRLTVV.

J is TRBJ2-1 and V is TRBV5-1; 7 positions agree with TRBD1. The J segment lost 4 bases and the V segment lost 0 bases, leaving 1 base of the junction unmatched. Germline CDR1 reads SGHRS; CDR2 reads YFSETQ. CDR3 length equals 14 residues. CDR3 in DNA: TGCGCCAGCAGCTTGGGGGACAGTTACAATGAGCAGTTCTTC. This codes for CASSLGDSYNEQFF.

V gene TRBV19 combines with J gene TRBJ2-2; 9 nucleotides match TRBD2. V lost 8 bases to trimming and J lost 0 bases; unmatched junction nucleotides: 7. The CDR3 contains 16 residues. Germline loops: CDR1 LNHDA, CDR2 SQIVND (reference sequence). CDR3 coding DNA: TGTGCCAGTCGGAGGGCTAGCGGGGCGAACACCGGGGAGCTGTTTTTT. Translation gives CASRRASGANTGELFF. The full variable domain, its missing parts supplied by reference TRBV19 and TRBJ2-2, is DGGITQSPKYLFRKEGQNVTLSCEQNLNHDAMYWYRQDPGQGLRLIYYSQIVNDFQKGDIAEGYSVSREKKESFPLTVTSAQKNPTAFYLCASRRASGANTGELFFGEGSRLTVL.